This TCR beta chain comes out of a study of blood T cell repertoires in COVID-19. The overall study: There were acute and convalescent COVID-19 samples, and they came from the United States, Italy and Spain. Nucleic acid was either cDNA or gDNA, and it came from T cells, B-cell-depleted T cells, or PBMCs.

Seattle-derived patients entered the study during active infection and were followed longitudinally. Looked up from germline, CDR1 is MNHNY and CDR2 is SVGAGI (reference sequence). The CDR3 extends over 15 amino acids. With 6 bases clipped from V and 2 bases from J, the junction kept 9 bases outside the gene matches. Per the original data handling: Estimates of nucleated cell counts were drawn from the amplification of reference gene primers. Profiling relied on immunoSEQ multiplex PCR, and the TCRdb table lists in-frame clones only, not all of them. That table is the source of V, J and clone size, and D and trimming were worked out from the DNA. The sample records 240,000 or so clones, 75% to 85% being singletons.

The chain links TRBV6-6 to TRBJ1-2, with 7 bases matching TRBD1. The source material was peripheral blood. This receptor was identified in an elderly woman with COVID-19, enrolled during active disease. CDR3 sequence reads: CASSRTGERNYGYTF. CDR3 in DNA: TGTGCCAGCAGCCGCACAGGGGAAAGGAACTATGGCTACACCTTC.